Here is one T cell receptor (beta chain) with its context. This clone was counted once. The antigen this receptor binds is unknown. One end of the junction is discordant with germline, which a read error may explain. The receptor library was made with the immunoSEQ multiplex PCR assay. A mixture of 60 forward primers for TCR Vbeta segments and 13 reverse primers for TCR Jbeta segments was used in the multiplex PCR. The CDR3 region of rearranged TCR beta genes was amplified from genomic DNA by a multiplex PCR assay. On the Illumina HiSeq System, the amplified TCR beta libraries were sequenced as 87-base-pair reads. Under the source paper's analysis protocol: A later analysis tallied 75 million to 95 million unique TCR beta chains across the 650 to 750 repertoires, and about 10 million of those chains were shared by two or more donors. Raw reads were error-corrected and collapsed into unique sequences by a nearest-neighbor algorithm in which closely related sequences were merged to remove PCR and sequencing errors. Alignment of CDR3 sequences to IMGT reference sequences was used to assign V, D and J gene segments. For a sequence to be retained, a match of at least six nucleotides to both a V gene segment and a J gene segment was required. Rearrangements were called productive when the CDR3 lacked stop codons and stayed in frame with V and J; all others were non-productive. CDR3 was defined by IMGT convention, running from the second conserved V-encoded cysteine to the conserved J-encoded phenylalanine. In an earlier analysis of approximately 500 of the donors, sequences lacking an unambiguous match to a single V gene segment were excluded. An earlier analysis of just under 600 of the donors called V segments functional above 56.7% productive rearrangements and segregating when the between-donor standard deviation exceeded 5%. A statistical classification framework was built to diagnose cytomegalovirus status from the catalog of TCR beta chain sequences. In a later analysis, TCR nucleotide sequences were compared against IMGT/GENE-DB human TR gene sequences so that V and J genes could be assigned. A later analysis assigned CDR3 sequences and most-parsimonious VDJ recombination scenarios with the TCRdist pipeline. In a later analysis, every TCR beta chain was defined by the combination of its CDR3 amino acid sequence and its V-gene family, and reads without a unique V-gene family were dropped. In a later analysis, approximately 590 highly shared, low-generation-probability nucleotide sequences were removed to address suspected cross-contamination and a sequencing artifact. A later analysis calculated a clonal expansion index for each public chain from normalized within-repertoire ranks of inferred template counts. Generation probabilities in a later analysis came from a VDJ recombination model fitted to out-of-frame rearrangements, and those results were checked against IGoR. Hypergeometric tests were used in a later analysis to score TCR-TCR, TCR-HLA and TCR-CMV co-occurrence, with a repertoire-size bias correction applied to the TCR pairs. In a later analysis, false discovery rates were estimated by permuting HLA or CMV assignments 20 times. In a later analysis, co-occurring TCRs were grouped with DBSCAN, and TCRdist sequence similarity was added when clustering was performed within HLA-allele-positive subsets. Repertoires with fewer than 30,000 or more than 120,000 public chains were left out of co-occurrence clustering, as were four to six repertoires with anomalous nucleotide sharing. TCRdb carries this immuneACCESS record with in-frame sequences only. Its versions omit some clonotypes, under half of them owing to an unresolved V gene in the studies checked, with the rest unexplained. V and J calls and clone size come straight from that table; D and trimming were deduced from the DNA. This sample comprises some 140,000 clones, more than 70% of them detected only once. The ten largest clones take up around 5.6% of the sample.

The cohort was made up of under 800 healthy bone marrow donors. At the time of sampling, all cohort members were nominally healthy, though unrecorded immune exposures were likely present. The donor tested CMV seropositive, placing the donor among the approximately 290 seropositive members of the cohort. Every donor gave a peripheral blood sample, and the peripheral blood mononuclear cells from that sample were used for TCR beta sequencing. The Qiagen DNeasy Blood Extraction Kit was used to extract genomic DNA from the blood cell samples. This sample stems from a study of cytomegalovirus exposure and HLA in healthy donors (dated 2017 in TCRdb). Study-wide context: According to an earlier analysis of 550 to 700 of the donors, 150 million to 200 million T cells yielded roughly 110 million unique TCR beta sequences and more than 250 Gb of sequence data. To study patterns of TCR occurrence, a later analysis re-analyzed previously published TCR beta repertoires from around 670 donors and added high-resolution HLA genotyping. Roughly 300 gigabases of sequencing data and roughly 80 million unique TCR sequences made up an early release that covered under 750 HLA-typed donors. To predict cytomegalovirus infection status, the study combined high-throughput TCR immunosequencing, statistical association of individual TCRs with disease status, and machine learning. Because of strong linkage in the cohort, 5 or 6 DR-DQ haplotypes were treated as single units for association and clustering. Donor age, sex, ethnicity and CMV serostatus were collected together with the repertoire data. Besides the first cohort of under 700 subjects, a separate validation cohort made up of 120 different subjects was used. Rather than using new phenotypic data, the later analysis identified candidate immune exposures from TCR beta sequences and from how often those sequences occurred across donors. The study aimed to test whether cataloging public T cell receptors could reveal signatures of past pathogen exposure. An earlier analysis of some 500 of the donors used high-throughput TCR beta sequencing to judge whether each TCR beta V gene segment behaved as functional or pseudogenic. The number of typed donors differed by locus: 629-630 for A, B, C, DRB1 and DQB1; about 520 for DQA1; roughly 600 for DPA1; and around 450 for DPB1. The genetic ancestry cluster associated with self-reported Caucasian donors included 81% of the roughly 400 genotyped donors. Using immunosequencing, the study profiled T cell repertoires from some 670 subjects and related those repertoires to cytomegalovirus serostatus. In a later genetic analysis, genome-wide SNP genotypes for about three fifths of the roughly 670 donors were used, and that subset was treated as a discovery cohort. Across 398 genotyped donors of the cohort, an average of about 200,000 unique TCR beta nucleotide sequences per donor were sequenced, and around 20% of those sequences were non-productive. Both class I and class II loci were covered by HLA typing, at four-digit resolution. Every discovery cohort repertoire had been produced on one sequencing platform. Broad study findings and their caveats: In a later genetic analysis, a missense DCLRE1C variant was associated with V-gene and J-gene trimming of TCR beta chains, and the association was replicated in an independent cohort. Linkage disequilibrium might explain the correlated functional status among segregating V segments, but an unknown experimental factor could not be excluded. Roughly uniform sequencing depth across donors was assumed in presence/absence analyses, although this assumption may not hold. According to a later analysis, most CMV-associated TCR beta chains appeared to be HLA-restricted, and the HLA associations seemed to be driven largely by CMV exposure. An earlier analysis of around 540 of the donors showed that most TCR beta V segments appeared in productive rearrangements either about 87% or about 30% of the time, which broadly matched IMGT annotations. Compared with equally common non-associated chains, HLA-associated TCR beta chains in a later analysis were more clonally expanded and had lower generation probabilities. A further reported finding was that TCR beta sequences accurately predicted the HLA-A and HLA-B alleles for most subjects in the first cohort. It was suggested by the authors that the approach could potentially be generalized to other disease states and immunological phenotypes. According to a later analysis, TCR association rates differed among HLA loci, with DRB1 alleles showing the most associated TCRs and HLA-C alleles showing the fewest. In vitro tests confirmed that a few of the cytomegalovirus-associated TCR beta chains recognize cytomegalovirus antigens. A total of 150 or so TCR beta chains were listed by the study as associated with cytomegalovirus. This cohort had only TCR beta chains sequenced, and the lack of alpha or paired-chain data limited which features could be detected. In both the original and validation cohorts, the classifier was reported to diagnose cytomegalovirus status with high specificity and sensitivity. Over 15 rarely observed V segments, including chromosome 9 orphons, were excluded from the earlier analysis of about 610 of the donors because counts were too low. A later analysis reported that several top co-occurrence clusters appeared linked to parvovirus B19, influenza, CMV and Epstein-Barr virus. The sequencing pipeline was judged likely to have produced a cluster of highly shared sequence variants as a technical artifact. In a later genetic analysis, fewer N-insertions in productive TCRs were reported among donors in an Asian-associated ancestry cluster than the 666-donor mean. Most TCR sequences were observed very rarely across donors, whereas some public TCRs were present in many individuals. Specific HLA alleles were associated with around 18,000 TCR beta sequences at a false discovery rate of 0.05 in a later analysis. The only immune exposure information available for the cohort was CMV serostatus. Strong co-occurrence of HLA alleles, especially DR and DQ, made assigning TCR associations to individual alleles difficult. Because HLA typing was unavailable for some donors at each locus, only the typed subset was used in association tests.

This clonotype originated in a woman in her forties in good health and CMV-seropositive. The sequenced material came from PBMCs.

CDR3 sequence: CASSLNRDDEQFF. The sequenced DNA is TGTGCTAGCAGCTTAAACAGGGATGATGAGCAGTTCTTC. Rearrangement joined TRBV7-7 to TRBJ2-1, with TRBD1 perhaps the D gene, on 6 matching bases. From its cysteine to its phenylalanine, the CDR3 spans 13 amino acids. Only the CDR3 DNA stays, 39 bases, in frame from base 1. CDR1 and CDR2, looked up from the germline V gene (reference sequence), are SSHAT and FNYEAQ.